This note documents a single T cell receptor beta chain sequence. The V and J ends lost 4 bases and 9 bases respectively, with 21 bases between them. CDR1 LNHDA and CDR2 SQIVND come from the germline V gene (reference sequence). The CDR3 is 15 amino acids. TCRdb keeps only in-frame clones here, not all; method: immunoSEQ multiplex PCR. This repertoire shows 1.6 million or so clones, approximately 98.5% found once; its top ten account for 0.36%. This record comes from a study of shared clonotypes between healthy human individuals. This TCR was sampled from a man between 25 and 39 years old in good health. Sample: naive CD4+ T cells sorted from blood. Subset described: CD45RA+ positively selected. This rearrangement joins TRBV19 to TRBJ1-2; tentatively, D is TRBD1 (6 bases). The CDR3 spells CASSTPRTVQRRYTF. DNA for the CDR3: TGTGCCAGTAGTACCCCCCGGACAGTGCAGAGGCGCTACACCTTC.